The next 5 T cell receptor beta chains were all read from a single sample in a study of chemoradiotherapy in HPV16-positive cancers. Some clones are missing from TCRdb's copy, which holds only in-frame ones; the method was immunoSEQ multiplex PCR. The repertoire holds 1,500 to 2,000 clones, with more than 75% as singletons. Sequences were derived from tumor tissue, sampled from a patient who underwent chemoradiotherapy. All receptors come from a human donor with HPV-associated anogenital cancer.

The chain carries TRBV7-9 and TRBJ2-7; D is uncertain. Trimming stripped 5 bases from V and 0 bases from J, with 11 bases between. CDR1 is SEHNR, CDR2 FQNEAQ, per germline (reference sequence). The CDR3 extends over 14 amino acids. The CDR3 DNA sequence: TGTGCCAGCAGCGGGTCGGGTTCCTCCTACGAGCAGTACGTC. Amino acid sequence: CASSGSGSSYEQYV.

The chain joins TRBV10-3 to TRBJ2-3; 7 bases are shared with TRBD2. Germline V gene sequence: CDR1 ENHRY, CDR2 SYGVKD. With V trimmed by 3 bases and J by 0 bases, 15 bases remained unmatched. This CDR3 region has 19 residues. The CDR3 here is CAISEMFLASGTSTDTQYF. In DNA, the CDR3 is TGTGCCATCAGTGAAATGTTCCTGGCTAGCGGTACTAGCACAGATACGCAGTATTTT.

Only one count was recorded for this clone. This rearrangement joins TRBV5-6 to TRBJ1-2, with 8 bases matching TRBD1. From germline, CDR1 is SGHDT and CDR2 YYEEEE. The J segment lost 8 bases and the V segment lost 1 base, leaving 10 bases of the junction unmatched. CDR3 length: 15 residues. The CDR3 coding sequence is TGTGCCAGCAGCTTGCCCCCCAGGGGGCTCTCGGGCTACACCTTC. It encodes CASSLPPRGLSGYTF.

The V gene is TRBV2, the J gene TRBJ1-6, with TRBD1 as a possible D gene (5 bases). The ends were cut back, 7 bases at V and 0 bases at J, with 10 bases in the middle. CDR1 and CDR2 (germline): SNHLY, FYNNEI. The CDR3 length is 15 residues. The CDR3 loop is CASTPGVSYNSPLHF. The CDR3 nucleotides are TGTGCCAGCACTCCGGGGGTCTCCTATAATTCACCCCTCCACTTT. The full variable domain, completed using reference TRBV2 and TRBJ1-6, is EPEVTQTPSHQVTQMGQEVILRCVPISNHLYFYWYRQILGQKVEFLVSFYNNEISEKSEIFDDQFSVERPDGSNFTLKIRSTKLEDSAMYFCASTPGVSYNSPLHFGNGTRLTVT.

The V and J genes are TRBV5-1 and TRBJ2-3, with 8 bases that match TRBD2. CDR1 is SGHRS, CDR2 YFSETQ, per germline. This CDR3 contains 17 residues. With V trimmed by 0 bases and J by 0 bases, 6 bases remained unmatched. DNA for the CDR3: TGCGCCAGCAGCTTGGTGTTTAGCGGGACTAGCACAGATACGCAGTATTTT. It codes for CASSLVFSGTSTDTQYF.